This T cell receptor beta chain was identified during a study of cytomegalovirus exposure and HLA in healthy donors (TCRdb year 2017). Study-level background: An earlier analysis of about 560 of the donors reported 276 Gb of sequence data and 117 million unique TCR beta sequences obtained from around 180 million T cells. A later genetic analysis took genome-wide SNP genotypes for about 65% of the 666 donors and used that subset as a discovery cohort. Of the roughly 430 genotyped donors, roughly 85% fell in the genetic ancestry cluster associated with self-reported Caucasian donors. The study aimed to test whether signatures of past pathogen exposure could be identified by cataloging public T cell receptors. To predict cytomegalovirus infection status, the study brought together high-throughput TCR immunosequencing, statistical association of individual TCRs with disease status, and machine learning. An earlier analysis of approximately 640 of the donors applied high-throughput TCR beta sequencing to assess whether each TCR beta V gene segment acted as functional or pseudogenic. HLA typing covered class I and class II loci at four-digit resolution. In a later analysis, previously published TCR beta repertoires from 550 to 700 donors were re-analyzed and high-resolution HLA genotyping was added so that TCR occurrence patterns could be studied. The number of donors typed differed by locus, with roughly 629-640 for A, B, C, DRB1 and DQB1, around 500 for DQA1, approximately 580 for DPA1, and 400 to 490 for DPB1. Along with the roughly 610-subject first cohort, a separate validation cohort of 120 different subjects was used. Across about 380 genotyped donors of the cohort, an average of roughly 230,000 unique TCR beta nucleotide sequences per donor were sequenced, and around 19% of those sequences were non-productive. The study used immunosequencing to profile the T cell repertoires of hundreds of subjects and linked those repertoires to cytomegalovirus serostatus. Donor age, sex, ethnicity and CMV serostatus were compiled alongside the repertoire data. An early release covering roughly 600 HLA-typed donors comprised about 300 gigabases of sequencing data and roughly 86 million unique TCR sequences. Rather than drawing on any new phenotypic data, the later analysis identified candidate immune exposures from TCR beta sequences and the way those sequences occurred across donors. About 5 DR-DQ haplotypes were handled as single units for association and clustering, since linkage in the cohort was strong. All discovery cohort repertoires had been generated on a single sequencing platform.

Study-level results and caveats: A later analysis found that HLA-associated TCR beta chains were more clonally expanded and had lower generation probabilities than equally common non-associated chains. A cluster of highly shared sequence variants was judged likely to be a technical artifact of the sequencing pipeline. Because the 87-base-pair reads could not distinguish some IMGT-functional V segments, including TRBV6-2 and TRBV6-3, those segments were excluded. CMV serostatus was the only immune exposure information available for the cohort. A further reported finding was that TCR beta sequences accurately predicted the HLA-A and HLA-B alleles for most subjects in the first cohort. In a later analysis, 16,951 TCR beta sequences were associated with specific HLA alleles at a false discovery rate of 0.05. The classifier was reported to diagnose cytomegalovirus status with high specificity and sensitivity in both the original and validation cohorts. In an earlier analysis of about 600 of the donors, most TCR beta V segments appeared in productive rearrangements about 87% or about 30% of the time, broadly matching IMGT annotations. In a later analysis, the rate of TCR association differed among HLA loci, with DRB1 alleles having the most associated TCRs and HLA-C alleles having the fewest. In vitro tests confirmed that a few of the cytomegalovirus-associated TCR beta chains recognize cytomegalovirus antigens. The study gave a list of 150 to 200 TCR beta chains associated with cytomegalovirus. In a later analysis, several top co-occurrence clusters were reported to appear linked to parvovirus B19, influenza, CMV and Epstein-Barr virus. Strong co-occurrence of HLA alleles, especially DR and DQ, made assigning TCR associations to individual alleles difficult. According to a later genetic analysis, donors in an Asian-associated ancestry cluster had fewer N-insertions in productive TCRs than the approximately 610-donor mean. The authors suggested that the approach could potentially be extended to other disease states and immunological phenotypes. An association between a missense DCLRE1C variant and V-gene and J-gene trimming of TCR beta chains was found in a later genetic analysis and replicated in an independent cohort. Correlated functional status among segregating V segments might reflect linkage disequilibrium, but an unknown experimental factor could not be ruled out. Roughly uniform sequencing depth across donors was assumed in presence/absence analyses, although this assumption may not hold. Across donors, most TCR sequences were observed very rarely, whereas some public TCRs were present in many individuals. In this cohort, only TCR beta chains were sequenced, and detectable features were limited by the absence of alpha or paired-chain data. Because some donors lacked HLA typing at each locus, the association tests relied only on the typed subset. Because counts were too low, fewer than 20 rarely observed V segments, including chromosome 9 orphons, were excluded from the earlier analysis of several hundred of the donors. A later analysis found that most CMV-associated TCR beta chains appeared HLA-restricted, with HLA associations seemingly driven largely by CMV exposure.

To note about this clone: What antigen it recognizes has not been identified. No quality values exist for individual bases; no much larger clone is one base distant.

Library prep was done by the immunoSEQ multiplex PCR assay. For the multiplex PCR, a mixture combining 60 forward primers for TCR Vbeta segments and 13 reverse primers for TCR Jbeta segments was used. The CDR3 region of rearranged TCR beta genes was amplified from genomic DNA by a multiplex PCR assay. The Illumina HiSeq System was used to sequence the amplified TCR beta libraries as 87-base-pair reads. In the paper's pipeline: A later analysis counted approximately 74 million unique TCR beta chains across the 600 to 850 repertoires, and 9 million to 14 million of these chains were shared by at least two donors. A nearest-neighbor algorithm error-corrected the raw reads and collapsed the reads into unique sequences, merging closely related sequences to remove PCR and sequencing errors. To assign V, D and J gene segments, CDR3 sequences were aligned to IMGT reference sequences. For a sequence to be retained, a match of at least six nucleotides to both a V gene segment and a J gene segment was required. Rearrangements were called productive when the CDR3 lacked stop codons and stayed in frame with V and J; all others were non-productive. Following IMGT convention, CDR3 was defined as the stretch from the second conserved V-encoded cysteine up to the conserved J-encoded phenylalanine. The earlier analysis of about 500 of the donors excluded sequences that lacked an unambiguous match to a single V gene segment. An earlier analysis of approximately 590 of the donors called V segments functional above 56.7% productive rearrangements and segregating when the between-donor standard deviation exceeded 5%. A statistical classification framework was built to diagnose cytomegalovirus status from the catalog of TCR beta chain sequences. A later analysis assigned V and J genes by comparing TCR nucleotide sequences with IMGT/GENE-DB human TR gene sequences. Using the TCRdist pipeline, a later analysis assigned CDR3 sequences along with most-parsimonious VDJ recombination scenarios. In a later analysis, every TCR beta chain was defined by the combination of its CDR3 amino acid sequence and its V-gene family, and reads without a unique V-gene family were dropped. As a way to deal with suspected cross-contamination and a sequencing artifact, a later analysis dropped under 600 nucleotide sequences that were highly shared and had low generation probability. A later analysis calculated a clonal expansion index for each public chain from normalized within-repertoire ranks of inferred template counts. A later analysis computed generation probabilities with a VDJ recombination model fitted to out-of-frame rearrangements, and checked the results against IGoR. Hypergeometric tests were used in a later analysis to score TCR-TCR, TCR-HLA and TCR-CMV co-occurrence, with a repertoire-size bias correction applied to the TCR pairs. To estimate false discovery rates, a later analysis permuted the HLA or CMV assignments 20 times. A later analysis grouped co-occurring TCRs with DBSCAN, adding TCRdist sequence similarity when clustering within HLA-allele-positive subsets. For co-occurrence clustering, repertoires with fewer than 30,000 or more than 120,000 public chains were excluded, along with four or five repertoires with anomalous nucleotide sharing. Not all clones reach the TCRdb copy of this immuneACCESS table, which keeps in-frame sequences only. Checked studies attribute under half of the gap to unresolved V genes and leave the rest unexplained. D and trimming were read from the DNA, whereas the V and J calls and clone size are those reported in that table. This sample is represented by some 99,000 clones; roughly four fifths of them were singletons. The ten largest clones capture 7.7% of the sample.

V is cut back by 3 bases and J by 5 bases, with 4 bases in the junction unmatched. The germline V gene supplies CDR1 SGDLS and CDR2 YYNGEE. The cysteine opens and the phenylalanine closes a CDR3 of 13 amino acids. Solely the CDR3 DNA is kept, with 39 bases framed from the first base. In total, 500 to 700 healthy bone marrow donors made up the cohort. Cohort members were all nominally healthy when sampled, although unrecorded immune exposures were likely present. The donor tested CMV seronegative, placing the donor among the 350 or so seronegative members of the cohort. Each donor provided a peripheral blood sample, and peripheral blood mononuclear cells were used for TCR beta sequencing. The Qiagen DNeasy Blood Extraction Kit was used to extract genomic DNA from the blood cell samples.

The rearrangement combines TRBV9 with TRBJ1-2; 7 junctional bases match TRBD1. The sequenced sample consisted of PBMCs. The receptor was isolated from a female donor in good health and CMV-seronegative. The CDR3 amino acid sequence is: CASSAPTGYGYTF. DNA sequence: TGTGCCAGCAGCGCCCCGACAGGGTATGGCTACACCTTC. Joined to the reference TRBV9 and TRBJ1-2 proteins, this CDR3 gives the full variable domain: DSGVTQTPKHLITATGQRVTLRCSPRSGDLSVYWYQQSLDQGLQFLIQYYNGEERAKGNILERFSAQQFPDLHSELNLSSLELGDSALYFCASSAPTGYGYTFGSGTRLTVV.